This T cell receptor (beta chain) was retrieved from a study of T cell changes during pregnancy in multiple sclerosis. Assay used: immunoSEQ multiplex PCR; TCRdb lists only in-frame clones, some missing. The sample holds about 47,000 clones, 93% seen once. This CDR3 contains 13 residues. Germline-derived CDR1 and CDR2 are SQVTM and ANQGSEA. V lost 6 bases, J lost 2 bases, and 14 bases lay in between. The clonotype was recovered from a female donor with multiple sclerosis, enrolled in a pregnancy study. The material sequenced was peripheral blood, taken in the second trimester of pregnancy. The chain carries TRBV29-1 and TRBJ2-7; weak D call: TRBD1 (6 bases). The CDR3, as DNA: TGCAGCGTCGGCAGCGAGGGGGCCTACGAGCAGTACTTC. Translating it yields CSVGSEGAYEQYF.